This T cell receptor beta chain was profiled in a study of T cell responses to AZD1222 COVID-19 vaccine. Study outcomes and limitations: The repertoires were collected only after the peak T cell response.

This clone was found a few times. Its antigen is undetermined. Only in-frame clones appear in the TCRdb table, and some are missing; sequencing was by immunoSEQ multiplex PCR. The data hold roughly 120,000 clones, with around 87% observed a single time. The V gene's germline CDR1 is WSHSY and CDR2 SAAADI. V was shortened by 1 base and J by 2 bases, with 5 bases between the two germline ends. CDR3 length equals 13 residues. The chain links TRBV10-2 to TRBJ2-5; D call uncertain. The source of this sequence is an adult in good health. The sample here was peripheral blood, taken on day 0 of AZD1222 vaccination. The CDR3 reads CASSEYSQETQYF. CDR3 coding DNA: TGCGCCAGCAGTGAGTATTCGCAAGAGACCCAGTACTTC.